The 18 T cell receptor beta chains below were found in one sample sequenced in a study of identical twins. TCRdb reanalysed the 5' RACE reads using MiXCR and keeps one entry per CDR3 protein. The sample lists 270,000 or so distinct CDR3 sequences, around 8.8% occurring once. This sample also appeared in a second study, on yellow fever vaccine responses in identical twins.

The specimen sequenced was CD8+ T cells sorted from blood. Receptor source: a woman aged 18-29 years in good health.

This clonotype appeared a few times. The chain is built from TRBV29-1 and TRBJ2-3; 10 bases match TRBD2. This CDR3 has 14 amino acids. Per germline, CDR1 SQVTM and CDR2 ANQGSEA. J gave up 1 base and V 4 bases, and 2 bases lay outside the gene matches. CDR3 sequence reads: CSVVGTSGTDTQYF. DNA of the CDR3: TGCAGCGTTGTCGGGACTAGCGGCACAGATACGCAGTATTTT.

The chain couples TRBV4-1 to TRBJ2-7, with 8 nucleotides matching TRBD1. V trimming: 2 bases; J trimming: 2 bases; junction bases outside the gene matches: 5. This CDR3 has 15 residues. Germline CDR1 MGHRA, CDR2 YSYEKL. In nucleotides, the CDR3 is TGCGCCAGCAGCCAATTCGGGGACAGGACCTACGAGCAGTACTTC. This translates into CASSQFGDRTYEQYF.

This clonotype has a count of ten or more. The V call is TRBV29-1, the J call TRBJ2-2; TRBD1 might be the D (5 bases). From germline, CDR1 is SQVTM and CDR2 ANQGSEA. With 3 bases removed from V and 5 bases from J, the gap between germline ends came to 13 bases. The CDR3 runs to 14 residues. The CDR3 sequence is CSVELGKGTGELFF. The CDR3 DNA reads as TGCAGCGTTGAGTTAGGAAAGGGGACCGGGGAGCTGTTTTTT.

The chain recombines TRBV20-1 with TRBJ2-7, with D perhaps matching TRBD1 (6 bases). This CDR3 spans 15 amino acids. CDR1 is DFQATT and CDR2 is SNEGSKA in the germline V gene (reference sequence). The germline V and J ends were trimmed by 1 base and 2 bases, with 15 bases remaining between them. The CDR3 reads CSARAWTAATYEQYF. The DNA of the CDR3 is TGCAGTGCTAGAGCCTGGACAGCTGCCACCTACGAGCAGTACTTC.

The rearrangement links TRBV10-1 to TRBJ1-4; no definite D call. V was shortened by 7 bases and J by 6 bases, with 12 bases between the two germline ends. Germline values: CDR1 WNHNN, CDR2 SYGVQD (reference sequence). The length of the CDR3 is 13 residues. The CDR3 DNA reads TGCGCCAGCATCCAACCTCTCTATGAAAAACTGTTTTTT. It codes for CASIQPLYEKLFF.

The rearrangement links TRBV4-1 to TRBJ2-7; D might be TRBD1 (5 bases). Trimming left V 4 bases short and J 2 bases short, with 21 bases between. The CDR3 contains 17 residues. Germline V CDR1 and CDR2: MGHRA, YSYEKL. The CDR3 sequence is CASSLTMGVGAAYEQYF. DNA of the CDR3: TGCGCCAGCAGCCTAACTATGGGCGTAGGGGCTGCCTACGAGCAGTACTTC.

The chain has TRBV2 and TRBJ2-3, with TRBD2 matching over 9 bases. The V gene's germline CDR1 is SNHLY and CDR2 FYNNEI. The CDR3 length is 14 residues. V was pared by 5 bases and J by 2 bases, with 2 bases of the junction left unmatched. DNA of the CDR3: TGTGCCAGCAGTAGACTAGCGGACACAGATACGCAGTATTTT. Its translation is CASSRLADTDTQYF. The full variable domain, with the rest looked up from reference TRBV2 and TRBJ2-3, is EPEVTQTPSHQVTQMGQEVILRCVPISNHLYFYWYRQILGQKVEFLVSFYNNEISEKSEIFDDQFSVERPDGSNFTLKIRSTKLEDSAMYFCASSRLADTDTQYFGPGTRLTVL.

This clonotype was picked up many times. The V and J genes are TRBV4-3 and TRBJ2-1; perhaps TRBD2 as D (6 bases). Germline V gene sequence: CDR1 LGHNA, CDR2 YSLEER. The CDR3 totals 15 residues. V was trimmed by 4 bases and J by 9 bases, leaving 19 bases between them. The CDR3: CASSPYSEGGGEQFF. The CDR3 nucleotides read TGCGCCAGCAGCCCGTATTCGGAGGGAGGAGGTGAGCAGTTCTTC.

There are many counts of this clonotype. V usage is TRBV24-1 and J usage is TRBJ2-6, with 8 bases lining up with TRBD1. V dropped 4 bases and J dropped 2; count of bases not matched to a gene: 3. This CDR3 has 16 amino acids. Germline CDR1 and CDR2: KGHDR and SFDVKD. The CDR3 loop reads CATSERRGPGANVLTF. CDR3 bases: TGTGCCACCAGTGAGCGCAGGGGGCCTGGGGCCAACGTCCTGACTTTC.

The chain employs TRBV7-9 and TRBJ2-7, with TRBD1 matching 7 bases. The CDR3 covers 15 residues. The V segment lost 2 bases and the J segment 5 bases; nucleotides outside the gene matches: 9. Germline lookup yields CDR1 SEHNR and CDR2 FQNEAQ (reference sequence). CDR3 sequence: CASSLLLQGHDEQYF. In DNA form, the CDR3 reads TGTGCCAGCAGCTTACTTTTACAGGGGCACGACGAGCAGTACTTC.

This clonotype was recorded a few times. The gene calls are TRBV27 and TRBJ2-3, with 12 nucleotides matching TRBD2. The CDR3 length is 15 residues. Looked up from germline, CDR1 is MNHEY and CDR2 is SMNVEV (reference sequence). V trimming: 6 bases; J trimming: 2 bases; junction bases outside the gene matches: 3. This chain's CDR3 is CASSRLAGDTDTQYF. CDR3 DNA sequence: TGTGCCAGCAGCCGACTAGCGGGGGACACAGATACGCAGTATTTT.

The CDR3 DNA follows: TGCGCCAGCAGCCAAGATCCCCTACCTATGGGCAATGAGCAGTTCTTC. Amino acids: CASSQDPLPMGNEQFF. The chain couples TRBV4-3 to TRBJ2-1; D is undetermined. Trimming shortened V by 0 bases and J by 6 bases, and 15 bases separated the two germline ends. From germline, CDR1 is LGHNA and CDR2 YSLEER. CDR3 length: 16 residues.

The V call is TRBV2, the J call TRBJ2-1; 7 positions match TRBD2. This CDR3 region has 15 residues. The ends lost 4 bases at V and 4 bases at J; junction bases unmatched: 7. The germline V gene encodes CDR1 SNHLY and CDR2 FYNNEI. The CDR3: CASSVGGGEYNEQFF. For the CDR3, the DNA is TGTGCCAGCAGTGTAGGCGGGGGAGAATACAATGAGCAGTTCTTC.

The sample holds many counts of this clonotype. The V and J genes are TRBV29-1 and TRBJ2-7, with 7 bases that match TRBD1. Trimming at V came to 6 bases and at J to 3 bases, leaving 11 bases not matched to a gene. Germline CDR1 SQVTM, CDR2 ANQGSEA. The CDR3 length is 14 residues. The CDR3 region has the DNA TGCAGCGTGAGATCGACAGGGTCCCTCTACGAGCAGTACTTC. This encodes CSVRSTGSLYEQYF.

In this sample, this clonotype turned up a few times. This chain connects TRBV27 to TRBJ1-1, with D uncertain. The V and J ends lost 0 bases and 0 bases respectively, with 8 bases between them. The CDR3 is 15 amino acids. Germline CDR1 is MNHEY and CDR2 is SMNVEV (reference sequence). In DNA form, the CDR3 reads TGTGCCAGCAGTTTATCTACCGGACTGAACACTGAAGCTTTCTTT. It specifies CASSLSTGLNTEAFF.

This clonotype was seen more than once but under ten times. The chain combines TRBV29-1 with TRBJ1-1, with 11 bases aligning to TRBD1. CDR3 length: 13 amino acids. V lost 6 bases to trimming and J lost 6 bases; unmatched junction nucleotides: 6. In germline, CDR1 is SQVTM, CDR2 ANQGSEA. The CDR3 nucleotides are TGCAGCGTCGTGGGACAGGGGGGTCCTGAAGCTTTCTTT. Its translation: CSVVGQGGPEAFF. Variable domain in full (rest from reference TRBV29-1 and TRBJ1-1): SAVISQKPSRDICQRGTSLTIQCQVDSQVTMMFWYRQQPGQSLTLIATANQGSEATYESGFVIDKFPISRPNLTFSTLTVSNMSPEDSSIYLCSVVGQGGPEAFFGQGTRLTVV.

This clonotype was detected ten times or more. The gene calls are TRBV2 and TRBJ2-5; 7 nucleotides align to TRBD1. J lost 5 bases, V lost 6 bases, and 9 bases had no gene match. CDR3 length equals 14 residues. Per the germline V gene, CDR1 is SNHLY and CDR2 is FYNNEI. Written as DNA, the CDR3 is TGTGCCAGCAGGGACAGGACTCCCCCTGAGACCCAGTACTTC. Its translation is CASRDRTPPETQYF.

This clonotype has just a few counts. Here the CDR3 reads CASSFRGGETQYF. The CDR3 coding sequence is TGTGCCAGCAGCTTCCGGGGCGGAGAGACCCAGTACTTC. The V gene is TRBV7-2, the J gene TRBJ2-5, with D tentatively TRBD1 or TRBD2 (5 bases each). The V gene lost 3 bases and the J gene lost 4 bases, with 9 bases spanning the gap. Germline V gene data show CDR1 as SGHTA and CDR2 as FQGNSA. This CDR3 has 13 amino acids.